This entry describes one T cell receptor beta chain. What it binds is not known. The CDR3 length is 13 residues. Trimming cost V 8 bases and J 4 bases, with 14 bases left between them. Germline V gene lookup returns CDR1 SGHDN and CDR2 FVKESK. These data belong to a study of cytomegalovirus exposure and HLA in healthy donors. Study-level points and caveats: The listing of fewer than 200 TCR beta chains classed them as cytomegalovirus-associated. Subsequent analysis revealed that first-cohort TCR clusters tended to co-occur in the roughly 120 validation repertoires. CMV antigen specificity was confirmed in vitro for a few CMV-associated chains.

Data came from immunoSEQ multiplex PCR; TCRdb stores just in-frame clones and leaves some out. In the table there are about 180,000 clones, roughly 85% of which are singletons. This clonotype was obtained from a man between 18 and 29 years old in good health and CMV-seropositive. This rearrangement joins TRBV14 to TRBJ1-1, with D tentatively TRBD1 (6 bases). The sample consisted of PBMCs. The CDR3 is CASAPQGTTEAFF. The CDR3 nucleotides read TGTGCCAGCGCTCCCCAGGGGACCACTGAAGCTTTCTTT.